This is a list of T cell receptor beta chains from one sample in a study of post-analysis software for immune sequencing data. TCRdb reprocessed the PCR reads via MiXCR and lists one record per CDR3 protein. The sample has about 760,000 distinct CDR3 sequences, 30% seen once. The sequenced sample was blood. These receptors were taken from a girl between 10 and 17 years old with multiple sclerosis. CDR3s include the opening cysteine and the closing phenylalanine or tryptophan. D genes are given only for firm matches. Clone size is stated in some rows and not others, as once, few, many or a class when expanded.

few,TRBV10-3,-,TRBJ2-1,CAISEKGPPNEQFF,TGTGCCATCAGTGAGAAGGGACCACCCAATGAGCAGTTCTTC
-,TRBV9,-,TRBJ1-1,CANSVGLNTEAFF,TGTGCCAACAGCGTAGGATTGAACACTGAAGCTTTCTTT
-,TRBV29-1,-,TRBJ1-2,CSVGQDHGYTF,TGCAGCGTTGGGCAGGACCATGGCTACACCTTC
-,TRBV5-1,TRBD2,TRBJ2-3,CASSLEGLAGSSTDTQYF,TGCGCCAGCAGCTTGGAGGGACTAGCGGGGTCTAGCACAGATACGCAGTATTTT
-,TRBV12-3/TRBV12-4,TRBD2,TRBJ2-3,CASSPPRGARRGTQYF,TGTGCCAGCAGTCCGCCGCGGGGGGCCAGGAGGGGTACGCAGTATTTT
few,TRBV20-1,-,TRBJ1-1,CSARVSVGTEAFF,TGCAGTGCTAGAGTGTCCGTTGGGACTGAAGCTTTCTTT
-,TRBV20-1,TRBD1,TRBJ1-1,CSAPRDRGGSTEAFF,TGCAGTGCCCCTAGGGACAGGGGAGGCAGCACTGAAGCTTTCTTT
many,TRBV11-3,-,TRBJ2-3,CASRGRGDTQYF,TGTGCCAGCAGGGGCAGAGGAGATACGCAGTATTTT
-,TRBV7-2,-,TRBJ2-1,CASSFDVRGYNEQFF,TGTGCCAGCAGCTTCGACGTGAGAGGGTACAATGAGCAGTTCTTC
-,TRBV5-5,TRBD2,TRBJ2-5,CASSSELAFETQYF,TGTGCCAGCAGCTCCGAACTAGCGTTTGAGACCCAGTACTTC
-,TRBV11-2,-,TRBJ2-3,CASSLVGRGADTQYF,TGTGCCAGCAGCTTAGTAGGCAGGGGTGCAGATACGCAGTATTTT
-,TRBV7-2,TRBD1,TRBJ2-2,CASSPTGTNTGELFF,TGTGCCAGCAGCCCGACAGGGACGAACACCGGGGAGCTGTTTTTT
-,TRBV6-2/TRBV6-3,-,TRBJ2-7,CASSYSRRGERYEQYF,TGTGCCAGCAGTTACTCCCGGAGGGGCGAGCGGTACGAGCAGTACTTC
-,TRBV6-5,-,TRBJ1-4,CASSYRNGAHNEKLFF,TGTGCCAGCAGTTACCGAAACGGGGCACATAATGAAAAACTGTTTTTT
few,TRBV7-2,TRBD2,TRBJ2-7,CASSTSGSSYNEQYF,TGTGCCAGCAGCACTAGCGGGAGCTCCTACAATGAGCAGTACTTC
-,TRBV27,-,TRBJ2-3,CASRPRGIVEVGTDTQYF,TGTGCCAGCAGGCCAAGAGGTATAGTAGAGGTCGGCACAGATACGCAGTATTTT
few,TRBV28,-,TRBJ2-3,CASSFRSRADTQYF,TGTGCCAGCAGTTTCAGGTCGCGGGCAGATACGCAGTATTTT
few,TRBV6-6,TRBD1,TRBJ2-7,CASSTTAWGQGANEQYF,TGTGCCAGCAGTACCACGGCTTGGGGACAGGGGGCGAACGAGCAGTACTTC
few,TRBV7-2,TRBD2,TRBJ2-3,CASSLESSGMQQYF,TGTGCCAGCAGCTTAGAGTCTAGCGGGATGCAGCAGTATTTT
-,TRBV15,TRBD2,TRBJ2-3,CATSPRRGGTDTQYF,TGTGCCACCAGCCCACGGCGGGGGGGCACAGATACGCAGTATTTT
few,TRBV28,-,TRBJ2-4,CASSLKGNIQYF,TGTGCCAGCAGTTTAAAAGGAAACATTCAGTACTTC
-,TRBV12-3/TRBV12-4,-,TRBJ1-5,CASSLWQTSNQPQHF,TGTGCCAGCAGTTTGTGGCAGACCAGTAATCAGCCCCAGCATTTT
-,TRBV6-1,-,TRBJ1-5,CASSEARGIRQPQHF,TGTGCCAGCAGTGAAGCTCGGGGGATCAGGCAGCCCCAGCATTTT
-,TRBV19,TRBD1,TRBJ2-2,CATIDRGVTGELFF,TGTGCCACCATAGACAGGGGGGTCACCGGGGAGCTGTTTTTT
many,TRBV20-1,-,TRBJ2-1,CSADGDNSYNEQFF,TGCAGTGCAGACGGGGACAACTCCTACAATGAGCAGTTCTTC
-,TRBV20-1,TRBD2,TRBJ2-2,CSARDLASGRTNTGELFF,TGCAGTGCTAGAGATCTAGCTAGCGGGAGGACGAACACCGGGGAGCTGTTTTTT
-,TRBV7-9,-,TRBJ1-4,CASSSDGLNEKLFF,TGTGCCAGCAGCTCCGACGGATTGAATGAAAAACTGTTTTTT
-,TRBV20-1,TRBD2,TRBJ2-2,CSARGLAGSGELFF,TGCAGTGCTCGAGGACTAGCGGGATCCGGGGAGCTGTTTTTT
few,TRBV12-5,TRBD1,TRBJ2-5,CASGLDGTWTGAYF,TGTGCTAGTGGTTTGGACGGGACCTGGACAGGGGCGTACTTC
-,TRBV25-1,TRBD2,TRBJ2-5,CASRTGLGIGTQYF,TGTGCCAGCAGGACGGGACTAGGTATCGGGACCCAGTACTTC
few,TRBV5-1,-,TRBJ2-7,CASSLDQALRDEQYF,TGCGCCAGCAGCTTGGATCAGGCCCTTAGAGACGAGCAGTACTTC
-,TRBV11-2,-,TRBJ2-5,CASSLDFSSETQYF,TGTGCCAGCAGCTTAGATTTTAGTAGCGAGACCCAGTACTTC
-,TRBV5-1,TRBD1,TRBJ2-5,CASSQTGQGVQETQYF,TGCGCCAGCAGCCAAACCGGACAGGGGGTCCAAGAGACCCAGTACTTC
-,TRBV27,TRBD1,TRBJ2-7,CASSLGTGLGGQYF,TGTGCCAGCAGCCTAGGGACAGGGCTGGGCGGGCAGTACTTC
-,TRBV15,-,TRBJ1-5,CATSRPTGGYQPQHF,TGTGCCACCAGCAGACCCACGGGGGGCTATCAGCCCCAGCATTTT
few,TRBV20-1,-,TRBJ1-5,CSAKPLGAHSNQPQHF,TGCAGTGCCAAGCCCTTGGGGGCACACAGCAATCAGCCCCAGCATTTT
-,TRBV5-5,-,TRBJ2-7,CASSSSLTRIRSYEQYF,TGTGCCAGCAGCTCCTCCCTGACTCGAATCCGCTCCTACGAGCAGTACTTC
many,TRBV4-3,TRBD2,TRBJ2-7,CASSQAASGTYEQYF,TGCGCCAGCAGCCAAGCGGCTAGCGGGACCTACGAGCAGTACTTC
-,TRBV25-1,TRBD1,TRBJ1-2,CVSSGGDRKNNYGYTF,TGTGTCAGCAGTGGAGGGGACAGGAAGAATAACTATGGCTACACCTTC
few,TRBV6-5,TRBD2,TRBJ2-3,CASSPGTSPDTQYF,TGTGCCAGCAGTCCCGGGACTAGCCCAGATACGCAGTATTTT
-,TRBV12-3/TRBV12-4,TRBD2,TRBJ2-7,CASRLAGGLNEQYF,TGTGCCAGCAGGTTAGCGGGAGGGTTAAACGAGCAGTACTTC
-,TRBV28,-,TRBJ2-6,CASSLSYRVAGANVLTF,TGTGCCAGCAGTCTATCATACAGGGTAGCGGGGGCCAACGTCCTGACTTTC
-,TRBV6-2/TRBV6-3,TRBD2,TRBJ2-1,CASSYGGRGADEQFF,TGTGCCAGCAGTTACGGCGGGAGGGGGGCCGATGAGCAGTTCTTC
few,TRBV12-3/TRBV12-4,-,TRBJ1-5,CASSVTGSNQPQHF,TGTGCCAGCAGTGTGACAGGTTCCAATCAGCCCCAGCATTTT
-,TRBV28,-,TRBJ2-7,CASSLEALSYEQYF,TGTGCCAGCAGTTTAGAGGCCCTCTCCTACGAGCAGTACTTC
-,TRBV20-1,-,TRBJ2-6,CSARDGGGVISGANVLTF,TGCAGTGCTAGAGATGGAGGGGGGGTGATCTCTGGGGCCAACGTCCTGACTTTC
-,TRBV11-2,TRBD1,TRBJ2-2,CASSPFGTELSTGELFF,TGTGCCAGCAGCCCGTTTGGGACAGAGCTTTCCACCGGGGAGCTGTTTTTT
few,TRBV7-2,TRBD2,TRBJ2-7,CASSLGTSGTLYEQYF,TGTGCCAGCAGCTTAGGGACTAGCGGGACCCTCTACGAGCAGTACTTC
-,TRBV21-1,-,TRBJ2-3,CASSKEEDRGPDTQYF,TGTGCCAGCAGCAAAGAGGAGGACAGGGGCCCAGATACGCAGTATTTT
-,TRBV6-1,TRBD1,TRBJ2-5,CASSFRDRGETQYF,TGTGCCAGCAGTTTCCGGGACAGGGGTGAGACCCAGTACTTC
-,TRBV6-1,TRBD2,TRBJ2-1,CASREAGVEVNEQFF,TGTGCCAGCCGTGAAGCGGGAGTTGAGGTCAATGAGCAGTTCTTC
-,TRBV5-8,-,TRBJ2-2,CASSLVGADRGELFF,TGTGCCAGCAGCTTGGTAGGGGCCGACCGCGGGGAGCTGTTTTTT
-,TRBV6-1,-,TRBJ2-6,CASSQIARGGANVLTF,TGTGCCAGCAGCCAAATAGCCCGGGGTGGGGCCAACGTCCTGACTTTC
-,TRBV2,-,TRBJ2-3,CASSDQGSRGTDTQYF,TGTGCCAGCAGTGACCAGGGAAGTAGGGGAACAGATACGCAGTATTTT
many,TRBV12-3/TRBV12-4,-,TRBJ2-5,CASSLVVQETQYF,TGTGCCAGCAGTTTGGTGGTCCAAGAGACCCAGTACTTC
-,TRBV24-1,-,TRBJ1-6,CATQLRGGSPLHF,TGTGCCACCCAGTTGAGGGGAGGATCACCCCTCCACTTT
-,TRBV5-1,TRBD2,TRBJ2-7,CASSLTTSGGTYEQYF,TGCGCCAGCAGCCTAACGACTAGCGGAGGGACCTACGAGCAGTACTTC
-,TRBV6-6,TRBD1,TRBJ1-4,CASSKQGEFNEKLFF,TGTGCCAGCAGCAAGCAGGGGGAGTTTAATGAAAAACTGTTTTTT
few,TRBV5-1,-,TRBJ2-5,CASSLEAVGRAVAQYF,TGCGCCAGCAGCTTGGAGGCGGTGGGCAGGGCGGTGGCCCAGTACTTC